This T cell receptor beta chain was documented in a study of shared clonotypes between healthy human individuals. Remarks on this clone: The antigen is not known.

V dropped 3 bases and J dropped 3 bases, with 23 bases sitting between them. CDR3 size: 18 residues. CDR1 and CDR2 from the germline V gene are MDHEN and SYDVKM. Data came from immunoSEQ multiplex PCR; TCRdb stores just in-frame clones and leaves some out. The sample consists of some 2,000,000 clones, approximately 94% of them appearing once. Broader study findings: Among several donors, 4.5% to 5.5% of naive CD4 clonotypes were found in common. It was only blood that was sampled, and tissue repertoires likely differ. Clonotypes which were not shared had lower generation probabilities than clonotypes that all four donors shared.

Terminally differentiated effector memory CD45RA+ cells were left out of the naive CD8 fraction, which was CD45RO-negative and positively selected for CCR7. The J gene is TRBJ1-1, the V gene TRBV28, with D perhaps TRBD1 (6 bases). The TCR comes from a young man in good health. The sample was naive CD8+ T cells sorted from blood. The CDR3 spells CASSFPLTGNVGDTEAFF. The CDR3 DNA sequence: TGTGCCAGCAGTTTCCCTCTCACAGGGAATGTTGGGGACACTGAAGCTTTCTTT.